This T cell receptor beta chain was identified during a study of blood T cell repertoires in COVID-19. Using immunoSEQ multiplex PCR, the repertoire was profiled, and TCRdb retains in-frame clones only, with some absent. Among more than 250,000 clones listed, roughly 87% were seen once. This receptor was identified in a man over 45 with active or convalescent COVID-19. The specimen was peripheral blood.

CDR3 region: CASRRQHQPQHF. DNA of the CDR3: TGTGCCTCACGGCGGCAGCATCAGCCCCAGCATTTT. V gene TRBV28 combines with J gene TRBJ1-5; the D is unclear. V lost 11 bases, J lost 5 bases, and 13 bases lay in between. The CDR3 consists of 12 residues. From germline, CDR1 is MDHEN and CDR2 SYDVKM.